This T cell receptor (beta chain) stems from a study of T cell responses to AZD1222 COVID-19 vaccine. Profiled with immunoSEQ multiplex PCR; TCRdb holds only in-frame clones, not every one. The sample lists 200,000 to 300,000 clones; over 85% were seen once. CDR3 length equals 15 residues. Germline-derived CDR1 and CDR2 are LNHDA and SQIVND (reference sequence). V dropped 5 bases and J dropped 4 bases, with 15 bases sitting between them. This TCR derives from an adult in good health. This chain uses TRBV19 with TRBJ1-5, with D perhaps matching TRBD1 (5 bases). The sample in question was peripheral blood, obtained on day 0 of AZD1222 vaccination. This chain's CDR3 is CASSLRGIGNQPQHF. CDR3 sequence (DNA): TGTGCCAGTAGTCTGCGGGGGATCGGGAATCAGCCCCAGCATTTT.